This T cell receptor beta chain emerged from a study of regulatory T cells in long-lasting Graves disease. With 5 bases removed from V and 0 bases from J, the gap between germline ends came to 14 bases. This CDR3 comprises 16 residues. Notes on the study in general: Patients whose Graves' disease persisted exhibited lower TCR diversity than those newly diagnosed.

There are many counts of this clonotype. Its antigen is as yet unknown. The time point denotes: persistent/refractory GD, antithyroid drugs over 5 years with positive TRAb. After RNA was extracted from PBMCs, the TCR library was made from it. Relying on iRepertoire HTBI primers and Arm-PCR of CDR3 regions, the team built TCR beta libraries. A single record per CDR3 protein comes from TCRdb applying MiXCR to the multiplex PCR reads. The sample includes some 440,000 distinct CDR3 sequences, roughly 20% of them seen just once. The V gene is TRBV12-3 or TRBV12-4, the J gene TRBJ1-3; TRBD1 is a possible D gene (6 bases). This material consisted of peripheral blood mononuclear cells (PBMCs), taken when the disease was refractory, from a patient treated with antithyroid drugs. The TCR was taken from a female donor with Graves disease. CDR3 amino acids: CASSRWDTNSGNTIYF. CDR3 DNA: TGTGCCAGCAGTCGTTGGGACACCAACTCTGGAAACACCATATATTTT.